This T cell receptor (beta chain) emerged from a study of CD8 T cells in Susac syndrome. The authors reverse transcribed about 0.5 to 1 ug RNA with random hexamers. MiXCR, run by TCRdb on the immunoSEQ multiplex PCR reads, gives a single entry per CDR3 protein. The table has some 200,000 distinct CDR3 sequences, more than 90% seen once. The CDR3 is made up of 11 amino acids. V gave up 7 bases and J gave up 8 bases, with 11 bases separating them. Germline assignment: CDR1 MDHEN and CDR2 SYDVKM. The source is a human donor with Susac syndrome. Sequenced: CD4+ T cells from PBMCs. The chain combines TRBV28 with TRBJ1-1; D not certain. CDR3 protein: CASTSGGEAFF. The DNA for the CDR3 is TGTGCCAGCACCTCAGGAGGGGAAGCTTTCTTT.